The rows below give T cell receptor beta chains drawn from one sample of a study of T cells after yellow fever vaccination. Using its own MiXCR run on the 5' RACE reads, TCRdb lists one record per CDR3 protein. The table records fewer than 450,000 distinct CDR3 sequences, around 10% of them present only once. The starting material was PBMCs, obtained on the day of the first yellow fever vaccination. The origin of the receptors is a man between 18 and 29 years old who received the YFV17D yellow fever vaccine. Each CDR3 is given with its conserved first and last residue. The order of the fields is CDR3 protein, CDR3 DNA, J gene, V gene, clone size, D gene, CDR3 length. A D gene is named only where the DNA matches it firmly. Expanded clones are given a class, and other clones once, few, many or no size at all.

CDR3aa: CASSPRWGLSTDTQYF; CDR3nt: TGTGCCAGCAGCCCCAGATGGGGACTGAGCACAGATACGCAGTATTTT; j_gene: TRBJ2-3; v_gene: TRBV7-9; abundance: many; d_gene: .; len: 16
CDR3aa: CASSQDAGGGFGYTF; CDR3nt: TGCGCCAGCAGCCAAGATGCTGGAGGCGGATTTGGCTACACCTTC; j_gene: TRBJ1-2; v_gene: TRBV4-3; abundance: few; d_gene: .; len: 15
CDR3aa: CASSLNSVPYEQYF; CDR3nt: TGTGCCAGCAGCCTTAACAGCGTTCCCTACGAGCAGTACTTC; j_gene: TRBJ2-7; v_gene: TRBV7-9; abundance: .; d_gene: .; len: 14
CDR3aa: CASSLAPPGTDTQYF; CDR3nt: TGCGCCAGCAGCCTGGCCCCCCCGGGGACAGATACGCAGTATTTT; j_gene: TRBJ2-3; v_gene: TRBV5-1; abundance: few; d_gene: .; len: 15
CDR3aa: CASRIGTANTEAFF; CDR3nt: TGTGCCAGCAGGATCGGGACGGCGAACACTGAAGCTTTCTTT; j_gene: TRBJ1-1; v_gene: TRBV2; abundance: .; d_gene: .; len: 14
CDR3aa: CASSEAGVKLFF; CDR3nt: TGTGCCAGCAGCGAGGCCGGGGTAAAACTGTTTTTT; j_gene: TRBJ1-4; v_gene: TRBV2; abundance: few; d_gene: .; len: 12
CDR3aa: CATGTGISPLHF; CDR3nt: TGTGCCACCGGGACAGGAATTTCACCCCTCCACTTT; j_gene: TRBJ1-6; v_gene: TRBV19; abundance: .; d_gene: TRBD1; len: 12
CDR3aa: CSARPPDRSSTDTQYF; CDR3nt: TGCAGTGCTAGGCCTCCGGACAGATCTAGCACAGATACGCAGTATTTT; j_gene: TRBJ2-3; v_gene: TRBV20-1; abundance: .; d_gene: .; len: 16
CDR3aa: CASSLPDRGRTGELFF; CDR3nt: TGCGCCAGCAGCTTGCCTGACAGGGGTCGCACCGGGGAGCTGTTTTTT; j_gene: TRBJ2-2; v_gene: TRBV5-1; abundance: .; d_gene: TRBD1; len: 16
CDR3aa: CASSQESGRGWMGSSPLHF; CDR3nt: TGCGCCAGCAGCCAAGAGTCGGGCAGGGGATGGATGGGTAGTTCACCCCTCCACTTT; j_gene: TRBJ1-6; v_gene: TRBV4-1; abundance: many; d_gene: .; len: 19
CDR3aa: CAWRATYEQYF; CDR3nt: TGTGCCTGGAGGGCTACCTACGAGCAGTACTTC; j_gene: TRBJ2-7; v_gene: TRBV30; abundance: few; d_gene: .; len: 11
CDR3aa: CASSRAERGNTEAFF; CDR3nt: TGCGCCAGCAGCCGCGCTGAGAGAGGGAACACTGAAGCTTTCTTT; j_gene: TRBJ1-1; v_gene: TRBV4-1; abundance: few; d_gene: .; len: 15
CDR3aa: CASSYPGNEQFF; CDR3nt: TGTGCCAGCAGTTACCCTGGGAATGAGCAGTTCTTC; j_gene: TRBJ2-1; v_gene: TRBV6-6; abundance: .; d_gene: .; len: 12
CDR3aa: CASSRYRVGNTIYF; CDR3nt: TGTGCCAGCAGCCGGTACAGGGTTGGAAACACCATATATTTT; j_gene: TRBJ1-3; v_gene: TRBV12-3/TRBV12-4; abundance: few; d_gene: .; len: 14
CDR3aa: CASKPGRAGTDTQYF; CDR3nt: TGCGCCAGCAAACCGGGGAGGGCCGGCACAGATACGCAGTATTTT; j_gene: TRBJ2-3; v_gene: TRBV5-1; abundance: .; d_gene: TRBD2; len: 15
CDR3aa: CSVGQQANYGYTF; CDR3nt: TGCAGCGTTGGTCAACAGGCTAACTATGGCTACACCTTC; j_gene: TRBJ1-2; v_gene: TRBV29-1; abundance: few; d_gene: .; len: 13
CDR3aa: CASSLARDGTGFNEQFF; CDR3nt: TGTGCCAGCAGCTTAGCGCGAGATGGGACAGGGTTCAATGAGCAGTTCTTC; j_gene: TRBJ2-1; v_gene: TRBV7-6; abundance: few; d_gene: TRBD1; len: 17
CDR3aa: CASSLEDRDHPGTGELFF; CDR3nt: TGTGCCAGCAGCTTAGAGGACAGGGATCATCCGGGCACCGGGGAGCTGTTTTTT; j_gene: TRBJ2-2; v_gene: TRBV7-7; abundance: .; d_gene: TRBD1; len: 18
CDR3aa: CSVEGGPMEQFF; CDR3nt: TGCAGCGTTGAAGGGGGGCCGATGGAGCAGTTCTTC; j_gene: TRBJ2-1; v_gene: TRBV29-1; abundance: few; d_gene: .; len: 12
CDR3aa: CASRTDTNEQFF; CDR3nt: TGTGCCAGCAGAACGGACACGAATGAGCAGTTCTTC; j_gene: TRBJ2-1; v_gene: TRBV11-2; abundance: few; d_gene: .; len: 12
CDR3aa: CASSYSMTGKYEQYF; CDR3nt: TGTGCCAGCAGTTACTCGATGACAGGGAAATACGAGCAGTACTTC; j_gene: TRBJ2-7; v_gene: TRBV6-5; abundance: few; d_gene: TRBD1; len: 15
CDR3aa: CASSLVVNIQYF; CDR3nt: TGTGCCAGCAGTCTAGTAGTAAACATTCAGTACTTC; j_gene: TRBJ2-4; v_gene: TRBV28; abundance: few; d_gene: .; len: 12